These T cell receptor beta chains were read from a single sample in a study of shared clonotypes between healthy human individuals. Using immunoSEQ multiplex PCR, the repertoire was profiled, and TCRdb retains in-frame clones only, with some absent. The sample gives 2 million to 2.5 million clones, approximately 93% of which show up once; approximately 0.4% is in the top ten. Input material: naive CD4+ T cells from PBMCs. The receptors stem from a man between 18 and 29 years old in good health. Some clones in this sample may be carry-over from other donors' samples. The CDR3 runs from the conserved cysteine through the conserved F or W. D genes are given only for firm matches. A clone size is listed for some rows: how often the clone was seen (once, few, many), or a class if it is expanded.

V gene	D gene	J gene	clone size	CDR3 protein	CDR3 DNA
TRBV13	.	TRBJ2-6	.	CASRGRTGANVLTF	TGTGCCAGCAGGGGGAGGACTGGGGCCAACGTCCTGACTTTC
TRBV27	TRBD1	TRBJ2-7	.	CASSYKTPGQEFYEQYF	TGTGCCAGCAGTTATAAGACCCCGGGACAGGAATTTTACGAGCAGTACTTC
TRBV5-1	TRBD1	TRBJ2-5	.	CASSSGTGGPKQETQYF	TGCGCCAGCAGCTCCGGGACAGGGGGCCCCAAACAAGAGACCCAGTACTTC
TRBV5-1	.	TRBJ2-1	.	CASSPPGDSTNNEQFF	TGCGCCAGCAGCCCCCCCGGGGACTCTACTAACAATGAGCAGTTCTTC
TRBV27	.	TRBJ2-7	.	CASSLFPGTYEQYF	TGTGCCAGCAGTTTATTTCCGGGAACCTACGAGCAGTACTTC
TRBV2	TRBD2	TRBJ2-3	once	CASSVWASGKRPSTDTQYF	TGTGCCAGCAGTGTCTGGGCTAGCGGGAAGAGGCCTAGCACAGATACGCAGTATTTT
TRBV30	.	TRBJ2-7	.	CAWATGSYYEQYF	TGTGCCTGGGCCACAGGGAGTTACTACGAGCAGTACTTC
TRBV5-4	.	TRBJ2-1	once	CASSLGGRLYNEQFF	TGTGCCAGCAGCTTGGGGGGGAGGCTCTACAATGAGCAGTTCTTC
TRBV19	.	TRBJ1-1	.	CATGRPNTEAFF	TGTGCCACGGGGCGGCCGAACACTGAAGCTTTCTTT
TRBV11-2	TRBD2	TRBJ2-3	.	CASSLPPGTSWSDTQYF	TGTGCCAGCAGCCTCCCCCCCGGGACTAGCTGGTCAGATACGCAGTATTTT
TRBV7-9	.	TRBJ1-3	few	CASSRRGVSGNTIYF	TGTGCCAGCAGCCGACGCGGGGTCTCTGGAAACACCATATATTTT
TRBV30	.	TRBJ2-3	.	CAWMVGPGVPDTQYF	TGTGCCTGGATGGTGGGACCAGGGGTTCCAGATACGCAGTATTTT
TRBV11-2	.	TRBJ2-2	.	CASRSLRDFGTGELFF	TGTGCCAGCAGGAGCTTAAGGGACTTCGGCACCGGGGAGCTGTTTTTT
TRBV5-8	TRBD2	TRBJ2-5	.	CASSLASGAQETQYF	TGTGCCAGCAGCTTGGCGAGCGGGGCTCAAGAGACCCAGTACTTC
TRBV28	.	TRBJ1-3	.	CASSLEGPGNTIYF	TGTGCCAGCAGTTTAGAGGGGCCGGGAAACACCATATATTTT
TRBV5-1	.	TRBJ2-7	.	CASSFGGNTYEQYF	TGCGCCAGCAGCTTCGGCGGGAACACCTACGAGCAGTACTTC
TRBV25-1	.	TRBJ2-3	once	CASNPGRYADTQYF	TGTGCCAGCAATCCAGGGAGGTACGCAGATACGCAGTATTTT
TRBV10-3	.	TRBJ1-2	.	CAIRPTPPSSGYTF	TGTGCCATCCGGCCAACCCCCCCGTCGAGTGGCTACACCTTC
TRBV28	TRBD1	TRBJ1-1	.	CASSLGDREGTEAFF	TGTGCCAGCAGTTTGGGGGACAGGGAGGGCACTGAAGCTTTCTTT
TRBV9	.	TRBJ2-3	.	CASSAQGNTDTQYF	TGTGCCAGCAGCGCACAGGGAAACACAGATACGCAGTATTTT
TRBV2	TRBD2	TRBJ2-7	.	CASSELLAGGGYEQYF	TGTGCCAGCAGTGAGCTACTAGCGGGAGGCGGGTACGAGCAGTACTTC
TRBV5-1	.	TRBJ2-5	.	CASSGRSSRETQYF	TGCGCCAGCAGCGGTCGTTCTAGCAGGGAGACCCAGTACTTC
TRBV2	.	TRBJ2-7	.	CASSGYGSGEQYF	TGTGCCAGCAGTGGGTACGGGTCCGGGGAGCAGTACTTC
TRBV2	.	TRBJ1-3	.	CASSEERGPGNTIYF	TGTGCCAGCAGTGAAGAACGGGGGCCGGGAAACACCATATATTTT
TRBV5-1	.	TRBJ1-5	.	CASSLGPNQPQHF	TGCGCCAGCAGCTTGGGGCCGAATCAGCCCCAGCATTTT
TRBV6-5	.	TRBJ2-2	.	CASRYRAFTGELFF	TGTGCCAGCAGATACAGGGCTTTTACCGGGGAGCTGTTTTTT
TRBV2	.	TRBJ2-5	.	CASNFGGIQETQYF	TGTGCCAGCAATTTTGGTGGCATCCAAGAGACCCAGTACTTC
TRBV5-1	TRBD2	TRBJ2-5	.	CASSLAVAGGQETQYF	TGCGCCAGCAGCTTGGCGGTAGCGGGAGGGCAAGAGACCCAGTACTTC
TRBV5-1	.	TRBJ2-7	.	CASSLRGSYEQYF	TGCGCCAGCAGCTTGCGGGGATCCTACGAGCAGTACTTC
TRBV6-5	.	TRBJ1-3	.	CASSYRAGNTIYF	TGTGCCAGCAGTTACCGGGCAGGAAACACCATATATTTT
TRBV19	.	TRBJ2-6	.	CASSIVVSGANVLTF	TGTGCCAGTAGTATAGTTGTCTCTGGGGCCAACGTCCTGACTTTC
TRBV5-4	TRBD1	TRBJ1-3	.	CASSLGQGTIYF	TGTGCCAGCAGTCTGGGACAGGGAACCATATATTTT
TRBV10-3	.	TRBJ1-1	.	CAAGPAWDTEAFF	TGTGCCGCGGGGCCGGCCTGGGACACTGAAGCTTTCTTT
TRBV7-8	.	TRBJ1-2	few	CASSSGSSGYGYTF	TGTGCCAGCAGCTCAGGTTCCTCAGGCTATGGCTACACCTTC
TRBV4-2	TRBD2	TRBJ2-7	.	CASSQESSGRSYEQYF	TGTGCCAGCAGCCAAGAATCCAGCGGGAGATCCTACGAGCAGTACTTC
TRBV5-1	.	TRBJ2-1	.	CASTRLGDSYNEQFF	TGCGCCAGCACCCGACTAGGCGACTCCTACAATGAGCAGTTCTTC
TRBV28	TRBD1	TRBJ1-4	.	CASSLRRQGVSTNEKLFF	TGTGCCAGCAGTTTACGACGACAGGGAGTCTCAACTAATGAAAAACTGTTTTTT
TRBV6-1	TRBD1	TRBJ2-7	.	CASRPGQVSLEQYF	TGTGCCAGCAGACCGGGACAGGTTTCCCTCGAGCAGTACTTC
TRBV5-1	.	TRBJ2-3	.	CASSLIPVEDTQYF	TGCGCCAGCAGCTTGATTCCGGTCGAGGATACGCAGTATTTT
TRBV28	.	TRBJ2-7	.	CASSLLTDTYEQYF	TGTGCCAGCAGTTTATTGACGGACACCTACGAGCAGTACTTC
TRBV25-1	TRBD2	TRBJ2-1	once	CASSKPGLAYEQFF	TGTGCCAGCAGTAAGCCGGGACTAGCATATGAGCAGTTCTTC
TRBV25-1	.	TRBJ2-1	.	CASSDPALSSYNEQFF	TGTGCCAGCAGTGACCCAGCCCTAAGCTCCTACAATGAGCAGTTCTTC
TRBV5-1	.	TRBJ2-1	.	CASSPSPGSEQFF	TGCGCCAGCAGCCCAAGTCCGGGGAGTGAGCAGTTCTTC
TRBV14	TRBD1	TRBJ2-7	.	CASSLRDSSYEQYF	TGTGCCAGCAGCCTGAGGGACAGCTCCTACGAGCAGTACTTC
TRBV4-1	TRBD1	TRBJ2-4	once	CASSRFRDRGQGREENIQYF	TGCGCCAGCAGCCGATTCCGGGACAGGGGGCAGGGTAGGGAAGAAAACATTCAGTACTTC
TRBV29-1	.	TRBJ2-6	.	CSGGVSGANVLTF	TGCAGCGGAGGGGTGTCTGGGGCCAACGTCCTGACTTTC